This section outlines one T cell receptor beta chain sequence together with its context. The clone's antigen remains unknown. Base quality data are lacking; no much larger clone is found one base away. The data were taken from a study of blood T cell repertoires in COVID-19 (dated by TCRdb to about 2020). Looking at the study overall: Collaborator samples came from the United States, Italy and Spain and covered acute and convalescent phases of COVID-19. The prospective study material was composed of cDNA or gDNA derived from T cells, B-cell-depleted T cells, or PBMCs. The dataset comprised deeply sampled blood TCRbeta repertoires from subjects exposed to, actively infected with, or recovered from COVID-19. The repertoires were made available in a free public database intended to serve as a resource for research on the immune response to SARS-CoV-2. The samples were drawn from the first 160 participants of the ongoing ImmuneRACE study and from over a thousand subjects provided by 6 global collaborators. Sample metadata almost always included a de-identified subject ID, COVID-19 status, age in years and sex. HLA class I and class II types, where available, came from metadata supplied by the sample provider rather than from assay-based typing.

The immunoSEQ Assay, a bias-controlled multiplex PCR, was used to amplify TCRbeta CDR3 regions from genomic DNA. The original pipeline was this. Nucleated cell counts per sample were estimated from amplification of reference gene primers within the assay. To quantify the absolute abundance of each unique TCRbeta CDR3 rearrangement, sequence reads were collapsed and filtered. Productive Simpson clonality was computed per sample as the square root of Simpson's diversity index over productive rearrangements. TCRdb mirrors the immuneACCESS table, restricted to in-frame sequences. Some clones are absent from its copies; in checked studies, under half trace to an unresolved V gene, and the reason for the others is unknown. The DNA gave D and trimming, while V, J and clone size come from that table. The sample data list around 200,000 clones, and roughly nine tenths of these were observed just once. The ten largest clones represent under 3% of the sample.

Enrolling through a virtual design, the prospective study's participants ranged in age from roughly 18 to 95 years and lived across some 23 United States geographic areas. In the prospective study, cohorts were assigned on the basis of participant-reported clinical history obtained from a screening survey and a study questionnaire. Mobile phlebotomists in the prospective study collected whole blood, serum and a nasopharyngeal or oropharyngeal swab from every participant. Additional blood draws and questionnaires over an approximately 2-month period could optionally be provided by prospective study participants. Before DNA extraction, blood samples from the prospective study were shipped at room temperature or frozen. Points the paper makes about the study in general: The amount of clinical and demographic metadata varied by source and participant and was provided uncurated.

The CDR3, cysteine through phenylalanine, is 15 amino acids long. The entry retains the CDR3 DNA only, 45 bases that are in frame from base 1. V and J lose 5 bases and 2 bases, and a span of 12 bases separates them. The germline V gene provides CDR1 MDHEN and CDR2 SYDVKM. Sequencing was done on a sample of PBMCs or T cells enriched from blood (not recorded which). The receptor was isolated from a woman aged 40 to 50 with acute COVID-19. This chain is built from TRBV28 and TRBJ2-2, with no reliable assignment of the D segment. CDR3 loop: CASSPTRGNTGELFF. In nucleotides, the sequence is TGTGCCAGCAGTCCTACCCGAGGTAACACCGGGGAGCTGTTTTTT.